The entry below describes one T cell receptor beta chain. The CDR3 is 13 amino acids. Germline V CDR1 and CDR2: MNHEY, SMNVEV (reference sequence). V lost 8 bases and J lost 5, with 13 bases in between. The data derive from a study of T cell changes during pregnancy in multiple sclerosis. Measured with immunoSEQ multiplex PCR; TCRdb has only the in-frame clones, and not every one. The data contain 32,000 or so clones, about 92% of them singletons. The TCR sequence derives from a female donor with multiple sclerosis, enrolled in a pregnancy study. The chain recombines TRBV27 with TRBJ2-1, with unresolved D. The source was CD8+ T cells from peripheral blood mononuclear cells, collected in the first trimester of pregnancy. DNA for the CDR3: TGTGCCAGCTCCTACGGTCTCCACAATGAGCAGTTCTTC. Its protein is CASSYGLHNEQFF.